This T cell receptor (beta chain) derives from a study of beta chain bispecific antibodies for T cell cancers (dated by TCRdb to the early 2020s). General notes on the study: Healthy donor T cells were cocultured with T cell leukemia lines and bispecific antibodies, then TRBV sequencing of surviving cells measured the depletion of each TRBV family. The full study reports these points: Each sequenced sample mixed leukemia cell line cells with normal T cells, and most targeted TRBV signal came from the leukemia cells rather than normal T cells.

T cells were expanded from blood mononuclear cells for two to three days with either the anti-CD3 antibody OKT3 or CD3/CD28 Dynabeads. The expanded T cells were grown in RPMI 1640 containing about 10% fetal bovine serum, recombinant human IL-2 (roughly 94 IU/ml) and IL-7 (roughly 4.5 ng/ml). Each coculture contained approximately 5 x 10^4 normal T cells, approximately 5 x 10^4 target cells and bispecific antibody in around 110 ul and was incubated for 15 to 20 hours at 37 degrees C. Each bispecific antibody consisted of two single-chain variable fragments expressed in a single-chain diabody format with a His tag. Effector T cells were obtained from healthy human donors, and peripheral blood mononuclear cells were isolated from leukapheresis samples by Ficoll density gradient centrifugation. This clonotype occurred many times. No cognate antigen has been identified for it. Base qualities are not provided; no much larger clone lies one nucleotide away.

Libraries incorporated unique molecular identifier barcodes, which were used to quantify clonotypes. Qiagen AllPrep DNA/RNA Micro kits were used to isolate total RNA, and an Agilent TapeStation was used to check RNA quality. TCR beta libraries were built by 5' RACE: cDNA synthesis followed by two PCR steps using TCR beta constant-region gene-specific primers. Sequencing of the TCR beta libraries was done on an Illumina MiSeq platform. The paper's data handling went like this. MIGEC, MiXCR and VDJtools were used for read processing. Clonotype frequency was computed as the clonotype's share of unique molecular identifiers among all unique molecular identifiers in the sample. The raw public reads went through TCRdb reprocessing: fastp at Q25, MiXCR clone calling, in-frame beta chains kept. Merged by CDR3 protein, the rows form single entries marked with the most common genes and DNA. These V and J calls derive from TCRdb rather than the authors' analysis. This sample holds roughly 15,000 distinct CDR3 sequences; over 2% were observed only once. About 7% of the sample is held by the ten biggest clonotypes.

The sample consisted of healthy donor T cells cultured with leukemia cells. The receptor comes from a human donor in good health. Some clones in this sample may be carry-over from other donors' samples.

The CDR3 has the sequence CASSVGQGVEQYF. The DNA sequence is as follows: TGTGCCAGCAGCGTCGGGCAGGGGGTCGAGCAGTACTTC. The receptor chain draws on TRBV9 and TRBJ2-7; TRBD1 lines up with 7 middle nucleotides. CDR1 and CDR2 were assigned from the germline V gene as SGDLS and YYNGEE. Unmatched junction bases come to 5, with V trimmed by 2 bases and J by 6 bases. The CDR3 contains 13 residues, cysteine and phenylalanine counted. CDR3 DNA only is kept here, 39 bases in frame from base 1.